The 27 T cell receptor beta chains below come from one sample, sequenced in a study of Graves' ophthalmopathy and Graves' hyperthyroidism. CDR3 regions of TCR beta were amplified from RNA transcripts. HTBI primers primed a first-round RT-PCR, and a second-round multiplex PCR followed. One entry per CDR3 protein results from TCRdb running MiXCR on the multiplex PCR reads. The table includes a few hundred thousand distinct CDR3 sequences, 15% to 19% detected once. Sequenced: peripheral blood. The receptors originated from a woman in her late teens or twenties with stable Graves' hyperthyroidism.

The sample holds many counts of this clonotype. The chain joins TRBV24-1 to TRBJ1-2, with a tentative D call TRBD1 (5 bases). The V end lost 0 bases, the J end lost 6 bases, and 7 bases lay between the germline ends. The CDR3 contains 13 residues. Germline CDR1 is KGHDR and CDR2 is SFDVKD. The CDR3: CATSDLQGDGYTF. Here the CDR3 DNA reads TGTGCCACCAGTGATTTGCAGGGAGATGGCTACACCTTC.

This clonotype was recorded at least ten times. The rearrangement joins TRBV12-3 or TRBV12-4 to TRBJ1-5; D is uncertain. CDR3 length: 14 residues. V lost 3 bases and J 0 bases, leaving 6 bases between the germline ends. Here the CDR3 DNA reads TGTGCCAGCAGTTTGGTGGGTAGCAATCAGCCCCAGCATTTT. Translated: CASSLVGSNQPQHF.

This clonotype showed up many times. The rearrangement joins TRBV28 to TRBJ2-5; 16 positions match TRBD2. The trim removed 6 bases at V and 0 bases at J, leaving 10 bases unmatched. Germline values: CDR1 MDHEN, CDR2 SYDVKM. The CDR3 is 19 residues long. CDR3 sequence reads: CASSDSGTSGGAYQETQYF. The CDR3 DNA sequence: TGTGCCAGCAGCGACTCCGGGACTAGCGGGGGGGCGTACCAAGAGACCCAGTACTTC.

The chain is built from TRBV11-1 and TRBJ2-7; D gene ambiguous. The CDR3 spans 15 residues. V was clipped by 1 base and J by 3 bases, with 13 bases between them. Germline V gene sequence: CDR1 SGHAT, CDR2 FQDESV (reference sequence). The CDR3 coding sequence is TGTGCCAGCAGCTTAGTATCCGACTCGGGCTACGAGCAGTACTTC. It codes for CASSLVSDSGYEQYF.

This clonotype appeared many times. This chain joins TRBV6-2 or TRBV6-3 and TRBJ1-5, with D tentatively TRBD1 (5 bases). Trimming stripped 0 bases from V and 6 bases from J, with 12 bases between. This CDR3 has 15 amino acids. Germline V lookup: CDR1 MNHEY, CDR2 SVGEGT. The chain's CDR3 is CASSYSGGFGQPQHF. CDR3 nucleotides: TGTGCCAGCAGTTACTCGGGGGGGTTCGGTCAGCCCCAGCATTTT.

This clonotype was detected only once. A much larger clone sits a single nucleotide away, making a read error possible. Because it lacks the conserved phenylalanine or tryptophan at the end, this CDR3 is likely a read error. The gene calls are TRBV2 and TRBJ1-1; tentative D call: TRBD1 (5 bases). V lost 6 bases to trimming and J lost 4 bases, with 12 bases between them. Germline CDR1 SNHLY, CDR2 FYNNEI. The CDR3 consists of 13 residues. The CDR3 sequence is CASRNRDGTEAFV. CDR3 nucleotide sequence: TGTGCCAGCAGGAACCGGGACGGCACTGAAGCTTTCGTT.

The CDR3 loop reads CASRGDTDQPQHF. CDR3 coding DNA: TGTGCCAGCAGGGGGGACACTGATCAGCCCCAGCATTTT. The chain couples TRBV6-1 to TRBJ1-5; tentatively, D is TRBD1 (6 bases). The CDR3 runs 13 residues. Germline-derived CDR1 and CDR2 are MNHNS and SASEGT. Trimming left V 6 bases short and J 5 bases short, with 11 bases between.

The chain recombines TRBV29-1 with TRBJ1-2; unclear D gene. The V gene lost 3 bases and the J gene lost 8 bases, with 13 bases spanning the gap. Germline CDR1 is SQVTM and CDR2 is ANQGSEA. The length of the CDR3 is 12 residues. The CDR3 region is CSVEGSEGGYTF. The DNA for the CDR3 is TGCAGCGTTGAGGGGAGTGAAGGGGGCTACACCTTC.

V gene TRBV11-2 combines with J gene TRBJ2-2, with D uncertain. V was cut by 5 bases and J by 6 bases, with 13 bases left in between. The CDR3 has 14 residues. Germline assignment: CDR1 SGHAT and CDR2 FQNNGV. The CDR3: CASSGIMGPGELFF. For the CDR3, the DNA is TGTGCCAGCAGCGGCATAATGGGTCCCGGGGAGCTGTTTTTT.

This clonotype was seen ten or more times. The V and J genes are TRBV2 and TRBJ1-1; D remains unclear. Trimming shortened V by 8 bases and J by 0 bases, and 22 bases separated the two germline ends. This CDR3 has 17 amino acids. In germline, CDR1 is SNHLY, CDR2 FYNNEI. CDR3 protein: CASGPPKSWGLNTEAFF. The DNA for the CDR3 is TGTGCCAGCGGACCTCCGAAATCGTGGGGATTGAACACTGAAGCTTTCTTT.

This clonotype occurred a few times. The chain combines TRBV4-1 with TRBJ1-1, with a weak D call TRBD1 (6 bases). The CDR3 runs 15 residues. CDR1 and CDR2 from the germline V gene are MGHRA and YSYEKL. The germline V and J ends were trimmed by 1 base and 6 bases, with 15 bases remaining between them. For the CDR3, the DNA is TGCGCCAGCAGCCAAGTGCCGGGGGCTGAGTCTGAAGCTTTCTTT. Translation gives CASSQVPGAESEAFF.

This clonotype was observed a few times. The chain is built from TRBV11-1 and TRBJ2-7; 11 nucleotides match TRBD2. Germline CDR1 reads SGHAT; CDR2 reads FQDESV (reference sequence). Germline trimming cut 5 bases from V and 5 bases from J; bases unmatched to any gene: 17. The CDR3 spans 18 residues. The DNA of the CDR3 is TGTGCCAGCAGCCCCGGGACTAGCGGAATACAAGCTCTGGACGAGCAGTACTTC. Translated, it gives CASSPGTSGIQALDEQYF. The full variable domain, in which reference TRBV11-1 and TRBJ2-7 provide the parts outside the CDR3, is EAEVAQSPRYKITEKSQAVAFWCDPISGHATLYWYRQILGQGPELLVQFQDESVVDDSQLPKDRFSAERLKGVDSTLKIQPAELGDSAMYLCASSPGTSGIQALDEQYFGPGTRLTVT.

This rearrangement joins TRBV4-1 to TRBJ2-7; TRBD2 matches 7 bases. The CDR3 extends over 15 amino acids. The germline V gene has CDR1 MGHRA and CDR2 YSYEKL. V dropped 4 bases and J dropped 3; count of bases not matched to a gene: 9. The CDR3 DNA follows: TGCGCCAGCAGCCGCAGAGCGGGGCCCTACTACGAGCAGTACTTC. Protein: CASSRRAGPYYEQYF.

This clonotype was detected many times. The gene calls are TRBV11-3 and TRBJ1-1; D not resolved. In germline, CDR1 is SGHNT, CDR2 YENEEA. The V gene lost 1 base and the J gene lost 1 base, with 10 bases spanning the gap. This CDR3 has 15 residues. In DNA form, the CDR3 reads TGTGCCAGCAGCTTAGGTTCCCGCCGGAACACTGAAGCTTTCTTT. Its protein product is CASSLGSRRNTEAFF.

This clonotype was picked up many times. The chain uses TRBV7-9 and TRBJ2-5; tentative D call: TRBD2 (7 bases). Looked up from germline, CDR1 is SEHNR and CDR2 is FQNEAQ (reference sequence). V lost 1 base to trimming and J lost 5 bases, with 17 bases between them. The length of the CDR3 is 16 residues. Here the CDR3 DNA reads TGTGCCAGCAGCTTAGGACGTGGGGGGGCCGGGGAGACCCAGTACTTC. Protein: CASSLGRGGAGETQYF. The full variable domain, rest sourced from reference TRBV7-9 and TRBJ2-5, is DTGVSQNPRHKITKRGQNVTFRCDPISEHNRLYWYRQTLGQGPEFLTYFQNEAQLEKSRLLSDRFSAERPKGSFSTLEIQRTEQGDSAMYLCASSLGRGGAGETQYFGPGTRLLVL.

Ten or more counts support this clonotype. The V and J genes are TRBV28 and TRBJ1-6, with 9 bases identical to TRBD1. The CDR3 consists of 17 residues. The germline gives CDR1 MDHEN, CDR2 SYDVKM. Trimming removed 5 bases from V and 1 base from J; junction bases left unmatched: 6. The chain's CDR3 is CASSSLTGGSYNSPLHF. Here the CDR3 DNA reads TGTGCCAGCAGTAGTTTGACAGGGGGGTCCTATAATTCACCCCTCCACTTT.

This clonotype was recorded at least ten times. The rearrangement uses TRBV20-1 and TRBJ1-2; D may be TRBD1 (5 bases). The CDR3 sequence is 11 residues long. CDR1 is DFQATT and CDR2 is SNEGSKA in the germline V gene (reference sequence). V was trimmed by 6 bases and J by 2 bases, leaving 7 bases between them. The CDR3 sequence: CSARDNYGYTF. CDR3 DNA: TGCAGTGCGAGGGACAACTATGGCTACACCTTC.

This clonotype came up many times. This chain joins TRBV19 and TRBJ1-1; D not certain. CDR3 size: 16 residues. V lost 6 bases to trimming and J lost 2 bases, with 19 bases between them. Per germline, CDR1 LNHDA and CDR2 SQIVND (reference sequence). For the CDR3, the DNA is TGTGCCAGTAGCCCGATCGGGCAGCCTTTTAACACTGAAGCTTTCTTT. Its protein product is CASSPIGQPFNTEAFF. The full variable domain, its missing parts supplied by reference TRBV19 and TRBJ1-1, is DGGITQSPKYLFRKEGQNVTLSCEQNLNHDAMYWYRQDPGQGLRLIYYSQIVNDFQKGDIAEGYSVSREKKESFPLTVTSAQKNPTAFYLCASSPIGQPFNTEAFFGQGTRLTVV.

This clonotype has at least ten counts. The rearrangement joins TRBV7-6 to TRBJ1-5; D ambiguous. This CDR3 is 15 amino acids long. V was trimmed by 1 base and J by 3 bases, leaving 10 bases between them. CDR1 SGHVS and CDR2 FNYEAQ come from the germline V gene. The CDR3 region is CASSLDSRFNQPQHF. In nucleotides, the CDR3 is TGTGCCAGCAGCTTAGATTCCAGGTTCAATCAGCCCCAGCATTTT.

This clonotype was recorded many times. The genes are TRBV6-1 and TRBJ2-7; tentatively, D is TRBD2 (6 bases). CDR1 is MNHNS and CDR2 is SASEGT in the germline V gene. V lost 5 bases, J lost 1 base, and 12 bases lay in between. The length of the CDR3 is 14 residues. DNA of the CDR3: TGTGCCAGCAGTCGGAGGGACCGGTCCTACGAGCAGTACTTC. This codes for CASSRRDRSYEQYF.

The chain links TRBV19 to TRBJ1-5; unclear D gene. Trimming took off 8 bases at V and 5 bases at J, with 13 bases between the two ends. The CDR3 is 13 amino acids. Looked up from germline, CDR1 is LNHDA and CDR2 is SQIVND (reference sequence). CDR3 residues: CASVRGGDQPQHF. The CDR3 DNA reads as TGTGCCAGTGTTCGGGGAGGCGATCAGCCCCAGCATTTT.

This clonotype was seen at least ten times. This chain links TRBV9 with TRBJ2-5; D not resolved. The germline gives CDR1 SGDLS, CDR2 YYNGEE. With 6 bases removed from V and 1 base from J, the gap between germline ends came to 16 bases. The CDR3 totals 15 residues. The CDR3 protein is CASTPLGFTQETQYF. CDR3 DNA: TGTGCCAGCACCCCTCTCGGCTTTACCCAAGAGACCCAGTACTTC.

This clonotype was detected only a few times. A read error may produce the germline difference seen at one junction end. The CDR3 coding sequence is TGTGTCTGGTTTTTAAGGGTCCTGAACACTGAAGCTTTCTTT. This gives the protein CVWFLRVLNTEAFF. The rearrangement uses TRBV30 and TRBJ1-1; no firm D call. The CDR3 extends over 14 amino acids. Germline V gene data show CDR1 as GTSNPN and CDR2 as SVGIG (reference sequence).

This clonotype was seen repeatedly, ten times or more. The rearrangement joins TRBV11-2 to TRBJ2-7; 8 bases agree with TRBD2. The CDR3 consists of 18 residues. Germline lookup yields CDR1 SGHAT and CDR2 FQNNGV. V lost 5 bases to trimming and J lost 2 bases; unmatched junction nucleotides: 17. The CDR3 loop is CASSPIDRVRGAPYEQYF. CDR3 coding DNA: TGTGCCAGCAGCCCGATTGATCGTGTGCGGGGGGCCCCCTACGAGCAGTACTTC.

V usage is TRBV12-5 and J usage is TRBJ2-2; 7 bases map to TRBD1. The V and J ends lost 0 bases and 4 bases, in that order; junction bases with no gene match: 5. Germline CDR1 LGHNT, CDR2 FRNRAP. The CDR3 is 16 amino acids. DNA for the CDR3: TGTGCTAGTGGTTTGGTTCGACAGGGCGGCACCGGGGAGCTGTTTTTT. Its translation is CASGLVRQGGTGELFF. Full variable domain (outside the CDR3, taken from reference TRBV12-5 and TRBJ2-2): DARVTQTPRHKVTEMGQEVTMRCQPILGHNTVFWYRQTMMQGLELLAYFRNRAPLDDSGMPKDRFSAEMPDATLATLKIQPSEPRDSAVYFCASGLVRQGGTGELFFGEGSRLTVL.

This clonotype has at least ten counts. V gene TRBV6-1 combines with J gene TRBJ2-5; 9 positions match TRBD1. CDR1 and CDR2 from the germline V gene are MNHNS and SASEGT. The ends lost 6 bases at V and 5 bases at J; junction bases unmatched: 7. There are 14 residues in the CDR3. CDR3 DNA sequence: TGTGCCAGCAGGTTGACAGGGGGTGGCGAGACCCAGTACTTC. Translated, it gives CASRLTGGGETQYF.

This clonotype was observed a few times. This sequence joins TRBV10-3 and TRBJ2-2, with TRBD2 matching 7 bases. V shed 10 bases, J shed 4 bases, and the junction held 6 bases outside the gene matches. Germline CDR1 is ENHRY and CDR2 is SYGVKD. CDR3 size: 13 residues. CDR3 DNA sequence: TGTGCCACCCGGGAGGCGGTCACCGGGGAGCTGTTTTTT. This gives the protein CATREAVTGELFF.